These T cell receptor beta chains were read from a single sample in a study of response to subunit inactivated influenza vaccine. One entry per CDR3 protein results from TCRdb running MiXCR on the RT-PCR reads. This table has about 780,000 distinct CDR3 sequences, roughly 20% appearing once. The material sequenced was PBMCs from blood, taken roughly 5 days after vaccination. All receptors come from a man aged 45-65 years who received an inactivated influenza vaccine. The CDR3 runs from the conserved cysteine through the conserved F or W. The D gene is left open where the match is weak. The size of a clone is reported for some rows only, either as once, few or many, or as a class for expanded clones.

j_gene,d_gene,v_gene,len,abundance,CDR3aa,CDR3nt
TRBJ1-1,NA,TRBV12-3/TRBV12-4,14,few,CASRAWGRNTEAFF,TGTGCCAGCAGAGCTTGGGGGAGGAACACTGAAGCTTTCTTT
TRBJ2-7,TRBD2,TRBV7-6,19,NA,CASMPFPQLAGTPPYEQYF,TGTGCCAGCATGCCTTTTCCTCAGCTAGCGGGGACCCCACCTTACGAGCAGTACTTC
TRBJ1-2,NA,TRBV25-1,15,few,CASSLDNLPHVGYTF,TGTGCCAGCAGTCTGGACAATCTCCCCCATGTGGGCTACACCTTC
TRBJ2-7,NA,TRBV29-1,13,NA,CVAGARYSYEQYF,TGTGTGGCAGGGGCTCGTTATTCCTACGAGCAGTACTTC
TRBJ2-7,NA,TRBV15,13,few,CATSRERGYEQYF,TGTGCCACCAGCAGAGAACGGGGATACGAGCAGTACTTC
TRBJ2-3,NA,TRBV6-2/TRBV6-3,15,NA,CASSAYRALFDTQYF,TGTGCCAGCAGTGCTTACAGGGCGCTGTTCGATACGCAGTATTTT
TRBJ1-5,TRBD1,TRBV20-1,14,NA,CSARGGTGEQPQHF,TGCAGTGCTAGAGGGGGTACAGGGGAACAGCCCCAGCATTTT
TRBJ1-2,NA,TRBV20-1,15,few,CSARDSGRTGYGYTF,TGCAGTGCTAGAGATTCCGGCCGGACGGGCTATGGCTACACCTTC
TRBJ2-7,NA,TRBV6-1,13,NA,CASRRTWENEQYF,TGTGCCAGCAGACGCACTTGGGAAAACGAGCAGTACTTC
TRBJ2-1,NA,TRBV6-5,11,NA,CASSHNNEQFF,TGTGCCAGCAGTCACAACAATGAGCAGTTCTTC
TRBJ2-5,TRBD2,TRBV27,16,few,CASSPTSGLAPETQYF,TGTGCCAGCAGTCCCACTAGCGGGTTGGCCCCAGAGACCCAGTACTTC
TRBJ2-1,TRBD2,TRBV27,15,NA,CASRRTSGAYNEQFF,TGTGCCAGCAGACGGACTAGCGGAGCCTACAATGAGCAGTTCTTC
TRBJ2-3,TRBD1,TRBV20-1,13,NA,CSARTGSTDTQYF,TGCAGTGCTCGGACAGGTAGCACAGATACGCAGTATTTT
TRBJ2-5,TRBD2,TRBV20-1,14,many,CSASGLAGGETQYF,TGCAGTGCTAGTGGACTAGCGGGGGGCGAGACCCAGTACTTC
TRBJ2-7,NA,TRBV20-1,14,few,CSASGRGNSYEQYF,TGCAGTGCTAGTGGCCGCGGAAACTCCTACGAGCAGTACTTC
TRBJ2-5,TRBD2,TRBV29-1,14,few,CSVRTSSRGETQYF,TGCAGCGTTCGGACTAGTTCTCGAGGAGAGACCCAGTACTTC
TRBJ2-3,NA,TRBV5-1,15,few,CASSGQGNGPDTQYF,TGCGCCAGCAGCGGGCAGGGAAATGGACCAGATACGCAGTATTTT
TRBJ2-7,TRBD1,TRBV4-3,15,few,CASSQVWETGGEQYF,TGCGCCAGCAGCCAAGTCTGGGAGACAGGGGGAGAGCAGTACTTC
TRBJ2-7,TRBD2,TRBV29-1,15,NA,CSVGGGDLATYEQHF,TGCAGCGTTGGGGGGGGAGATCTAGCGACCTACGAGCAGCACTTC
TRBJ2-7,TRBD1,TRBV12-3/TRBV12-4,13,many,CASSSRQGDEQYF,TGTGCCAGCAGTTCAAGACAGGGAGACGAGCAGTACTTC
TRBJ2-3,NA,TRBV7-2,16,few,CASSLGQGQSTDTQYF,TGTGCCAGCAGCTTAGGGCAAGGACAAAGCACAGATACGCAGTATTTT
TRBJ2-1,TRBD2,TRBV2,18,NA,CASSFRSGLAGANNEQFF,TGTGCCAGCAGTTTTCGCTCGGGGCTAGCGGGGGCCAACAATGAGCAGTTCTTC
TRBJ2-1,NA,TRBV11-2,17,NA,CASRPAGKTNSYNEQFF,TGTGCCAGCAGACCGGCAGGAAAAACAAACTCCTACAATGAGCAGTTCTTC
TRBJ2-7,NA,TRBV28,12,NA,CASYSLGSGQYF,TGTGCCAGTTACTCACTGGGGTCGGGGCAGTACTTC
TRBJ1-3,NA,TRBV20-1,15,few,CSAVTGSLSGNTIYF,TGCAGTGCCGTGACGGGCAGTCTCTCTGGAAACACCATATATTTT
TRBJ2-1,TRBD2,TRBV6-2/TRBV6-3,19,NA,CASSYFPGTSGGAYNEQFF,TGTGCCAGCAGTTATTTTCCCGGGACTAGCGGGGGGGCCTACAATGAGCAGTTCTTC
TRBJ2-7,TRBD1,TRBV27,15,few,CASRRTGVGPYEQYF,TGTGCCAGCAGACGAACAGGGGTAGGGCCCTACGAGCAGTACTTC
TRBJ2-2,TRBD2,TRBV5-6,16,NA,CASSFASGVNTGELFF,TGTGCCAGCAGCTTTGCTAGCGGGGTAAACACCGGGGAGCTGTTTTTT
TRBJ2-7,NA,TRBV4-1,17,NA,CASSQVLGLGGNYEQYF,TGCGCCAGCAGCCAAGTCTTGGGTCTGGGGGGCAACTACGAGCAGTACTTC
TRBJ2-2,NA,TRBV2,15,many,CASNGADQDTGELFF,TGTGCCAGCAATGGAGCGGACCAGGACACCGGGGAGCTGTTTTTT
TRBJ2-5,TRBD1,TRBV5-1,14,NA,CASSQQGVWETQYF,TGCGCCAGCAGTCAGCAGGGGGTTTGGGAGACCCAGTACTTC
TRBJ2-7,TRBD2,TRBV20-1,15,NA,CSATYSGRTTYEQYF,TGCAGTGCTACCTATAGCGGGAGGACCACCTACGAGCAGTACTTC
TRBJ2-7,NA,TRBV28,15,few,CASSSPRGIAYEQYF,TGTGCCAGCAGTAGCCCCAGAGGCATCGCCTACGAGCAGTACTTC
TRBJ2-7,NA,TRBV5-5,15,many,CASSPWTAAGGEQYF,TGTGCCAGCAGCCCCTGGACGGCTGCTGGCGGAGAGCAGTACTTC
TRBJ2-4,NA,TRBV28,16,NA,CASSSPGRQGFNIQYF,TGTGCCAGCAGTTCCCCAGGGAGGCAGGGCTTCAACATTCAGTACTTC
TRBJ2-7,TRBD2,TRBV6-2/TRBV6-3,13,few,CASTWRGAYEQYF,TGTGCCAGCACCTGGCGGGGGGCCTACGAGCAGTACTTC
TRBJ2-5,NA,TRBV12-3/TRBV12-4,15,NA,CASSDEGGHQETQYF,TGTGCCAGCAGTGATGAGGGGGGGCACCAAGAGACCCAGTACTTC
TRBJ1-5,NA,TRBV20-1,13,NA,CSATPVGNQPQHF,TGCAGTGCTACCCCGGTGGGCAATCAGCCCCAGCATTTT
TRBJ2-7,NA,TRBV12-3/TRBV12-4,11,many,CASSWSDEQYF,TGTGCCAGCAGCTGGTCGGACGAGCAGTACTTC
TRBJ2-7,TRBD1,TRBV28,16,NA,CASSLAPGTGRYEQYF,TGTGCCAGCAGTTTGGCCCCCGGGACAGGGAGGTACGAGCAGTACTTC
TRBJ2-7,NA,TRBV7-2,13,NA,CASSLKQVGEQYF,TGTGCCAGCAGCTTGAAACAAGTCGGGGAGCAGTACTTC
TRBJ2-1,TRBD1,TRBV4-2,16,many,CASSQDRGTGINEQFF,TGTGCCAGCAGCCAAGATCGGGGGACAGGGATCAATGAGCAGTTCTTC
TRBJ1-1,NA,TRBV10-3,21,NA,CAISKQGPPGQPVLSNTEAFF,TGTGCCATCAGTAAACAGGGCCCCCCAGGACAGCCAGTTTTATCGAACACTGAAGCTTTCTTT
TRBJ2-7,TRBD2,TRBV6-2/TRBV6-3,17,NA,CASSYWGLAGGRNEQYF,TGTGCCAGCAGTTACTGGGGACTAGCGGGAGGAAGGAACGAGCAGTACTTC
TRBJ1-1,NA,TRBV12-3/TRBV12-4,14,NA,CASSPGTMNTEAFF,TGTGCCAGCAGTCCCGGGACTATGAACACTGAAGCTTTCTTT
TRBJ1-5,NA,TRBV12-3/TRBV12-4,15,NA,CASSLTAFANQPQHF,TGTGCCAGCAGTTTAACCGCCTTTGCGAATCAGCCCCAGCATTTT
TRBJ2-6,NA,TRBV12-3/TRBV12-4,15,once,CASSSVSSGANVLTF,TGTGCCAGCAGTTCGGTGAGCTCTGGGGCCAACGTCCTGACTTTC
TRBJ1-5,NA,TRBV19,15,NA,CASSFTGQANQPQHF,TGTGCCAGTAGTTTTACGGGACAAGCCAATCAGCCCCAGCATTTT